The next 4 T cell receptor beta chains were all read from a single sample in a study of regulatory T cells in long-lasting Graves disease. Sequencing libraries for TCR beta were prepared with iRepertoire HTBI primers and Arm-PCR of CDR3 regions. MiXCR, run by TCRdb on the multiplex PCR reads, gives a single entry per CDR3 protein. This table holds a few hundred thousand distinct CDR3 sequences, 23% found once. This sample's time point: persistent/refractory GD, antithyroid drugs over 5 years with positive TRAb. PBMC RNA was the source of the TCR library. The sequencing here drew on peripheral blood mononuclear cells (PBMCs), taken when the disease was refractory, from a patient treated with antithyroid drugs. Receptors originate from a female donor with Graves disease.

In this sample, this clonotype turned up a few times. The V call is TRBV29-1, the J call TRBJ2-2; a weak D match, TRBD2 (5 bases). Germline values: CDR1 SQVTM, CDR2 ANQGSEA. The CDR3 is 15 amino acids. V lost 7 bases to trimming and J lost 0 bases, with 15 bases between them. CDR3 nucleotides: TGCAGCGCATACCTTGAGGGCTCGAACACCGGGGAGCTGTTTTTT. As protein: CSAYLEGSNTGELFF.

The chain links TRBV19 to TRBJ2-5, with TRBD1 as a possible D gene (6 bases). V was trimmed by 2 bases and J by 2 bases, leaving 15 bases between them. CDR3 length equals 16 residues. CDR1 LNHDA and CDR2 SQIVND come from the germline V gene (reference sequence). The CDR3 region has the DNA TGTGCCAGTAGTATAAACCTCGGGACACATCAAGAGACCCAGTACTTC. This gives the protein CASSINLGTHQETQYF.

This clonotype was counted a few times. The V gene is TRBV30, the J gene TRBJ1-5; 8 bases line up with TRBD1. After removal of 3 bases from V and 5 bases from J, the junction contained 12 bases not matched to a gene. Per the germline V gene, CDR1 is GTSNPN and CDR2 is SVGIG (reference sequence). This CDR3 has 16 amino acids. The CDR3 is CAWSPMRTGSYQPQHF. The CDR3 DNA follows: TGTGCCTGGAGCCCCATGAGGACAGGGAGTTATCAGCCCCAGCATTTT. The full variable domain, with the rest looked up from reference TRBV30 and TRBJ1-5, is SQTIHQWPATLVQPVGSPLSLECTVEGTSNPNLYWYRQAAGRGLQLLFYSVGIGQISSEVPQNLSASRPQDRQFILSSKKLLLSDSGFYLCAWSPMRTGSYQPQHFGDGTRLSIL.

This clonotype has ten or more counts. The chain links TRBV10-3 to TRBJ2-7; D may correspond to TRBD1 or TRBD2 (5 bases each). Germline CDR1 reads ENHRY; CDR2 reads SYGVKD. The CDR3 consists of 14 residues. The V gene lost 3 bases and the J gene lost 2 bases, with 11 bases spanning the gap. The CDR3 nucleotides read TGTGCCATCAGTGACCGGGACCAAACCTACGAGCAGTACTTC. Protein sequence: CAISDRDQTYEQYF.